This is a list of T cell receptor beta chains from one sample in a study of glioma-infiltrating T cells after dendritic cell vaccination. Generated by immunoSEQ multiplex PCR, the TCRdb table keeps only in-frame clones and is missing some. The sample contains 70,000 to 95,000 clones, about nine tenths of which appear only once. The sequences come from blood, collected after dendritic cell vaccination. Receptors were obtained from a human donor with glioblastoma. Both conserved end residues are part of each CDR3. The D gene is left open where the match is weak. Size tells how often a clone was seen (once, few, many) or the class of an expanded clone, and some rows leave it out.

cdr3_length: 14
clone_size: NA
d_call: TRBD1
j_call: TRBJ2-7
v_call: TRBV7-2
cdr3_aa: CASLGDRAPYEQYF
cdr3_nt: TGTGCCAGCCTTGGGGACAGGGCCCCCTACGAGCAGTACTTC

cdr3_length: 15
clone_size: NA
d_call: TRBD1
j_call: TRBJ2-7
v_call: TRBV6-5
cdr3_aa: CASSPRPGQGNEQYF
cdr3_nt: TGTGCCAGCAGCCCTCGCCCGGGACAGGGAAACGAGCAGTACTTC

cdr3_length: 15
clone_size: NA
d_call: NA
j_call: TRBJ2-3
v_call: TRBV6-5
cdr3_aa: CASSYGGASTDTQYF
cdr3_nt: TGTGCCAGCAGTTACGGCGGTGCTAGCACAGATACGCAGTATTTT

cdr3_length: 16
clone_size: NA
d_call: TRBD2
j_call: TRBJ2-3
v_call: TRBV9
cdr3_aa: CASSASVAGVPDTQYF
cdr3_nt: TGTGCCAGCAGCGCGAGCGTTGCGGGAGTCCCAGATACGCAGTATTTT

cdr3_length: 15
clone_size: NA
d_call: TRBD2
j_call: TRBJ2-1
v_call: TRBV12-5
cdr3_aa: CASGLGGLAYNEQFF
cdr3_nt: TGTGCTAGTGGTTTAGGGGGACTAGCATACAATGAGCAGTTCTTC

cdr3_length: 14
clone_size: NA
d_call: NA
j_call: TRBJ2-4
v_call: TRBV7-2
cdr3_aa: CASSLNLQGNIQYF
cdr3_nt: TGTGCCAGCAGCTTAAACCTCCAGGGAAACATTCAGTACTTC

cdr3_length: 12
clone_size: NA
d_call: NA
j_call: TRBJ2-3
v_call: TRBV11-3
cdr3_aa: CASSSSTDTQYF
cdr3_nt: TGTGCCAGCAGCTCTAGCACAGATACGCAGTATTTT

cdr3_length: 15
clone_size: NA
d_call: TRBD2
j_call: TRBJ2-2
v_call: TRBV7-3
cdr3_aa: CASSLRAGNTGELFF
cdr3_nt: TGTGCCAGCAGCTTAAGAGCGGGAAACACCGGGGAGCTGTTTTTT

cdr3_length: 16
clone_size: NA
d_call: TRBD1
j_call: TRBJ2-5
v_call: TRBV27
cdr3_aa: CASSPRTGAYQETQYF
cdr3_nt: TGTGCCAGCAGTCCTCGAACAGGGGCCTACCAAGAGACCCAGTACTTC

cdr3_length: 17
clone_size: NA
d_call: NA
j_call: TRBJ1-3
v_call: TRBV4-3
cdr3_aa: CASSPAWGGLSGNTIYF
cdr3_nt: TGCGCCAGCAGCCCTGCCTGGGGGGGTCTCTCTGGAAACACCATATATTTT

cdr3_length: 13
clone_size: NA
d_call: TRBD1
j_call: TRBJ1-1
v_call: TRBV10-1
cdr3_aa: CASSGDRGTEAFF
cdr3_nt: TGCGCCAGCAGTGGGGACAGGGGAACTGAAGCTTTCTTT

cdr3_length: 14
clone_size: NA
d_call: NA
j_call: TRBJ2-1
v_call: TRBV6-5
cdr3_aa: CASSYRAAYNEQFF
cdr3_nt: TGTGCCAGCAGTTACCGAGCGGCGTACAATGAGCAGTTCTTC

cdr3_length: 15
clone_size: NA
d_call: NA
j_call: TRBJ1-2
v_call: TRBV5-1
cdr3_aa: CASSLGGWEPPGYTF
cdr3_nt: TGCGCCAGCAGCTTGGGCGGCTGGGAGCCCCCCGGCTACACCTTC

cdr3_length: 16
clone_size: NA
d_call: NA
j_call: TRBJ2-2
v_call: TRBV1
cdr3_aa: CTSSPLGLADTGELFF
cdr3_nt: TGCACCAGCAGCCCATTGGGGCTAGCGGACACCGGGGAGCTGTTTTTT

cdr3_length: 14
clone_size: NA
d_call: TRBD1
j_call: TRBJ1-1
v_call: TRBV2
cdr3_aa: CASRRTGVLAEAFF
cdr3_nt: TGTGCCAGCAGGCGGACAGGGGTCCTGGCGGAAGCTTTCTTT

cdr3_length: 13
clone_size: NA
d_call: NA
j_call: TRBJ1-1
v_call: TRBV7-2
cdr3_aa: CASSFGGGTEAFF
cdr3_nt: TGTGCCAGCAGCTTTGGCGGGGGCACTGAAGCTTTCTTT

cdr3_length: 16
clone_size: NA
d_call: NA
j_call: TRBJ1-2
v_call: TRBV7-9
cdr3_aa: CASSSLWDKEIYGYTF
cdr3_nt: TGTGCCAGCAGCTCCCTATGGGACAAGGAGATCTATGGCTACACCTTC

cdr3_length: 14
clone_size: NA
d_call: TRBD2
j_call: TRBJ2-5
v_call: TRBV7-7
cdr3_aa: CASASGSRTETQYF
cdr3_nt: TGTGCTTCCGCTAGCGGGAGCAGAACAGAGACCCAGTACTTC

cdr3_length: 17
clone_size: NA
d_call: NA
j_call: TRBJ2-5
v_call: TRBV21-1
cdr3_aa: CASSKKKVTTDQETQYF
cdr3_nt: TGTGCCAGCAGTAAAAAAAAAGTCACAACCGACCAAGAGACCCAGTACTTC

cdr3_length: 17
clone_size: NA
d_call: TRBD1
j_call: TRBJ1-1
v_call: TRBV27
cdr3_aa: CASSSSRGPQWNTEAFF
cdr3_nt: TGTGCCAGCAGTTCTTCCAGGGGGCCCCAGTGGAACACTGAAGCTTTCTTT

cdr3_length: 14
clone_size: NA
d_call: NA
j_call: TRBJ1-1
v_call: TRBV27
cdr3_aa: CASSLWGGNTEAFF
cdr3_nt: TGTGCCAGCAGTTTATGGGGAGGGAACACTGAAGCTTTCTTT

cdr3_length: 14
clone_size: few
d_call: NA
j_call: TRBJ1-2
v_call: TRBV19
cdr3_aa: CASGGTANLNGYTF
cdr3_nt: TGTGCCAGCGGCGGGACGGCGAACCTTAACGGCTACACCTTC

cdr3_length: 14
clone_size: NA
d_call: NA
j_call: TRBJ2-7
v_call: TRBV5-1
cdr3_aa: CASSFKGVAYEQYF
cdr3_nt: TGCGCCAGCAGCTTTAAGGGGGTTGCCTACGAGCAGTACTTC

cdr3_length: 15
clone_size: NA
d_call: TRBD1
j_call: TRBJ1-6
v_call: TRBV6-1
cdr3_aa: CASSSDRGLNSPLHF
cdr3_nt: TGTGCCAGCAGTTCTGACAGGGGGCTGAATTCACCCCTCCACTTT

cdr3_length: 14
clone_size: NA
d_call: TRBD2
j_call: TRBJ2-1
v_call: TRBV5-1
cdr3_aa: CASSLAPSGGGQFF
cdr3_nt: TGCGCCAGCAGCTTGGCACCTAGCGGGGGTGGGCAGTTCTTC

cdr3_length: 14
clone_size: NA
d_call: TRBD1
j_call: TRBJ1-6
v_call: TRBV27
cdr3_aa: CASRFRDSNSPLHF
cdr3_nt: TGTGCCAGCAGGTTTCGGGACAGTAATTCACCCCTCCACTTT

cdr3_length: 11
clone_size: few
d_call: NA
j_call: TRBJ2-2
v_call: TRBV29-1
cdr3_aa: CSAGGPGELFF
cdr3_nt: TGCAGCGCAGGGGGGCCCGGGGAGCTGTTTTTT

cdr3_length: 14
clone_size: NA
d_call: TRBD1
j_call: TRBJ1-2
v_call: TRBV7-3
cdr3_aa: CASSEGQGGDGYTF
cdr3_nt: TGTGCCAGCAGCGAGGGACAGGGAGGCGATGGCTACACCTTC

cdr3_length: 14
clone_size: NA
d_call: TRBD2
j_call: TRBJ2-3
v_call: TRBV6-4
cdr3_aa: CASSPLAGTDTQYF
cdr3_nt: TGTGCCAGCAGCCCACTAGCGGGGACAGATACGCAGTATTTT

cdr3_length: 14
clone_size: NA
d_call: TRBD1
j_call: TRBJ1-1
v_call: TRBV7-9
cdr3_aa: CASSLQGALTEAFF
cdr3_nt: TGTGCCAGCAGCCTCCAGGGGGCGCTCACTGAAGCTTTCTTT

cdr3_length: 15
clone_size: NA
d_call: TRBD2
j_call: TRBJ2-3
v_call: TRBV5-4
cdr3_aa: CASSWRGGVTDTQYF
cdr3_nt: TGTGCCAGCAGCTGGCGGGGGGGCGTGACAGATACGCAGTATTTT

cdr3_length: 14
clone_size: NA
d_call: TRBD2
j_call: TRBJ2-3
v_call: TRBV7-6
cdr3_aa: CASSLVGGADTQYF
cdr3_nt: TGTGCCAGCAGCTTAGTGGGAGGGGCAGATACGCAGTATTTT

cdr3_length: 14
clone_size: NA
d_call: TRBD1
j_call: TRBJ2-3
v_call: TRBV29-1
cdr3_aa: CSFRGRGLTDTQYF
cdr3_nt: TGCAGCTTTAGGGGCAGGGGGCTCACAGATACGCAGTATTTT

cdr3_length: 14
clone_size: NA
d_call: TRBD1
j_call: TRBJ1-1
v_call: TRBV19
cdr3_aa: CASSQGQENTEAFF
cdr3_nt: TGTGCCAGTAGTCAAGGACAGGAGAACACTGAAGCTTTCTTT

cdr3_length: 14
clone_size: NA
d_call: TRBD1
j_call: TRBJ1-5
v_call: TRBV10-3
cdr3_aa: CAISVQGGHQPQHF
cdr3_nt: TGTGCCATCAGTGTCCAGGGGGGCCATCAGCCCCAGCATTTT

cdr3_length: 15
clone_size: few
d_call: NA
j_call: TRBJ2-7
v_call: TRBV10-3
cdr3_aa: CAISDGSMGGYEQYF
cdr3_nt: TGTGCCATCAGTGATGGGTCTATGGGGGGCTACGAGCAGTACTTC

cdr3_length: 15
clone_size: once
d_call: TRBD2
j_call: TRBJ2-7
v_call: TRBV19
cdr3_aa: CASSIGLAGTYEQYF
cdr3_nt: TGTGCCAGTAGTATAGGACTAGCGGGAACCTACGAGCAGTACTTC

cdr3_length: 15
clone_size: once
d_call: NA
j_call: TRBJ1-1
v_call: TRBV6-5
cdr3_aa: CASSYSVTANTEAFF
cdr3_nt: TGTGCCAGCAGTTACTCTGTCACTGCGAACACTGAAGCTTTCTTT

cdr3_length: 11
clone_size: NA
d_call: NA
j_call: TRBJ2-7
v_call: TRBV11-3
cdr3_aa: CASSLRDEQYF
cdr3_nt: TGTGCCAGCAGCCTGAGGGACGAGCAGTACTTC

cdr3_length: 13
clone_size: NA
d_call: NA
j_call: TRBJ1-1
v_call: TRBV10-2
cdr3_aa: CASSGQPNTEAFF
cdr3_nt: TGCGCCAGCAGCGGACAGCCAAACACTGAAGCTTTCTTT

cdr3_length: 13
clone_size: NA
d_call: TRBD1
j_call: TRBJ1-5
v_call: TRBV7-2
cdr3_aa: CASSVQGDQPQHF
cdr3_nt: TGTGCCAGCAGCGTCCAGGGGGATCAGCCCCAGCATTTT